The source of this T cell receptor beta chain is a study of blood T cell repertoires in COVID-19. Overall study context: PBMCs, B-cell-depleted T cells, or T cells provided the cDNA or gDNA that made up the material.

Seattle's cohort entered during active infection and was followed longitudinally. Authors' analysis steps: Using reference gene primer amplification, nucleated cell counts were estimated. Sequencing was performed with immunoSEQ multiplex PCR; in TCRdb, only in-frame clones are kept and a portion is missing. V, J and clone size derive from that table, while D and trimming were established from the DNA sequence. The sample comprises approximately 280,000 clones, approximately 88% of which are singletons, and roughly 1.5% rests with the top ten. The length of the CDR3 is 14 residues. Germline V gives CDR1 MGHRA, CDR2 YSYEKL. The V gene end was trimmed by 4 bases and the J gene end by 2 bases; junction bases not matched to a gene: 4. This clone was seen once.

The sequenced sample was peripheral blood. The rearrangement joins TRBV4-1 to TRBJ1-2, with TRBD1 matching over 7 bases. The receptor was derived from a human donor with COVID-19, enrolled during active disease. The donor label of this sample is uncertain. The DNA of the CDR3 is TGCGCCAGCAGCCTGAGGACAGGCAACTATGGCTACACCTTC. As protein: CASSLRTGNYGYTF.